The 12 T cell receptor beta chains presented below share a single source sample, sequenced in a study of blood T cell repertoires in COVID-19. TCRdb's table, derived via immunoSEQ multiplex PCR, lists solely in-frame clones and lacks some. The sample consists of about 80,000 clones, about 82% of them appearing once. The sequenced sample consisted of peripheral blood. The receptors shown here come from an elderly man with active or convalescent COVID-19.

This chain uses TRBV5-1 with TRBJ2-2, with D perhaps matching TRBD2 (6 bases). The V end was cut by 7 bases, the J end by 2 bases, with 15 bases between. This CDR3 has 15 amino acids. CDR1 is SGHRS, CDR2 YFSETQ, per germline. CDR3 amino acids: CASRPGTHNTGELFF. The CDR3 region has the DNA TGCGCCAGCCGCCCCGGGACTCACAACACCGGGGAGCTGTTTTTT.

This chain connects TRBV24-1 to TRBJ2-1; D possibly corresponds to TRBD2 (6 bases). V was clipped by 6 bases and J by 10 bases, with 15 bases between them. Germline V CDR1 and CDR2: KGHDR, SFDVKD. The CDR3 sequence is 13 residues long. CDR3 in DNA: TGTGCCACCAGTTTTTCCGGGAGAGACGAGCAGTTCTTC. Translating it yields CATSFSGRDEQFF.

This rearrangement joins TRBV6-5 to TRBJ1-6; D gene ambiguous. The V and J ends lost 7 bases and 12 bases respectively, with 13 bases between them. This CDR3 is built from 12 residues. Germline V gene sequence: CDR1 MNHEY, CDR2 SVGAGI. Here the CDR3 DNA reads TGTGCCAGCACCAACCTGGCGGGACCCCTCCACTTT. Translation gives CASTNLAGPLHF.

V is TRBV6-5 and J is TRBJ1-5, with a tentative D call TRBD1 (6 bases). The V gene's germline CDR1 is MNHEY and CDR2 SVGAGI. The CDR3 sequence is 15 residues long. V was shortened by 6 bases and J by 2 bases, with 14 bases between the two germline ends. The DNA of the CDR3 is TGTGCCAGCAGCCCCAGGGGCAGTGGCAATCAGCCCCAGCATTTT. Translation: CASSPRGSGNQPQHF.

This clone was seen once. This chain joins TRBV28 and TRBJ1-2; D unclear. CDR1 is MDHEN, CDR2 SYDVKM, per germline. The CDR3 spans 14 residues. V shed 7 bases and J shed 2 bases, with 14 bases lying between them. The CDR3, as DNA: TGTGCCAGCACCGGAGCGCCGGGGAACTATGGCTACACCTTC. This translates into CASTGAPGNYGYTF.

The sample holds one count of this clone. J is TRBJ1-5 and V is TRBV19; D remains unclear. V was cut by 6 bases and J by 5 bases, with 11 bases left in between. The CDR3 has 13 residues. The germline V gene has CDR1 LNHDA and CDR2 SQIVND (reference sequence). CDR3 nucleotides: TGTGCCAGTAGGTCGAGGGTGCATCAGCCCCAGCATTTT. This translates into CASRSRVHQPQHF.

The chain combines TRBV30 with TRBJ1-4, with 7 positions matching TRBD1. J gave up 8 bases and V 0 bases, and 9 bases lay outside the gene matches. This CDR3 region has 15 residues. Germline V gene data show CDR1 as GTSNPN and CDR2 as SVGIG (reference sequence). CDR3 nucleotides: TGTGCCTGGAGTGTAATGGGACAGATAAACGAAAAACTGTTTTTT. It yields the protein CAWSVMGQINEKLFF.

V and J are TRBV28 and TRBJ1-5; the D is unclear. CDR3 length equals 14 residues. Trimming cost V 2 bases and J 0 bases, with 5 bases left between them. Germline CDR1 MDHEN, CDR2 SYDVKM. The CDR3 loop is CASSLQYSNQPQHF. The CDR3 coding sequence is TGTGCCAGCAGTTTACAGTATAGCAATCAGCCCCAGCATTTT.

The rearrangement links TRBV4-1 to TRBJ2-2; D gene ambiguous. CDR1 and CDR2 (germline): MGHRA, YSYEKL. The CDR3 loop spans 13 amino acids. With 5 bases removed from V and 6 bases from J, the gap between germline ends came to 10 bases. CDR3 nucleotide sequence: TGCGCCAGCAGCACCCGCCGGGCCGGGGAGCTGTTTTTT. It is translated as CASSTRRAGELFF.

V and J are TRBV7-9 and TRBJ1-3, with D tentatively TRBD1 (5 bases). V was cut by 5 bases and J by 1 base, with 12 bases left in between. This CDR3 has 15 residues. CDR1 and CDR2 from the germline V gene are SEHNR and FQNEAQ (reference sequence). The DNA of the CDR3 is TGTGCCAGCAGCGCCCGGGGGGGGTCTGGAAACACCATATATTTT. Its protein product is CASSARGGSGNTIYF.

The chain is built from TRBV4-2 and TRBJ1-4, with 7 bases aligning to TRBD1. The CDR3 covers 16 residues. Germline trimming cut 4 bases from V and 2 bases from J; bases unmatched to any gene: 7. Germline CDR1 and CDR2: LGHNA and YNFKEQ. CDR3 nucleotides: TGTGCCAGCAGCCGCGGACAGGCGATCACTAATGAAAAACTGTTTTTT. Protein product: CASSRGQAITNEKLFF.

J is TRBJ2-2 and V is TRBV5-7; no reliable D call. TRBV5-7 is placed among ORFs of uncertain function. This CDR3 spans 15 amino acids. Trimming took 2 bases from V and 4 from J, leaving 12 bases between them. CDR3 DNA: TGTGCCAGCAGCTTCAGAAACAGTCGCACCGGGGAGCTGTTTTTT. It yields the protein CASSFRNSRTGELFF.